This section outlines one T cell receptor beta chain sequence together with its context. The source of the sample is a study of blood T cell repertoires in COVID-19. Study-wide background: The origin of the acute and convalescent COVID-19 samples was the United States, Italy and Spain. Nucleic acid was either cDNA or gDNA, and it came from T cells, B-cell-depleted T cells, or PBMCs.

Under the authors' procedure: Reference gene primer amplification gave nucleated cell count estimates. This table comes from immunoSEQ multiplex PCR, and its TCRdb copy is limited to in-frame clones, with some not included. The DNA was the basis for D and trimming; V, J and clone size are from that table. Of about 160,000 clones listed, 80% to 90% are singletons. Trimming cost V 2 bases and J 8 bases, with 12 bases left between them. This CDR3 region has 13 residues. In germline, CDR1 is MNHNS, CDR2 SASEGT. The sequenced sample was peripheral blood. This chain links TRBV6-1 with TRBJ1-2; tentative D call: TRBD1 (5 bases). This receptor was taken from a man between 60 and 70 years old with acute or convalescent COVID-19. As DNA, the CDR3 is TGTGCCAGCAGTGAAAGGGGCGGCCAGGGCTACACCTTC. Translated, it gives CASSERGGQGYTF.